This entry lists 28 T cell receptor beta chains sequenced from one sample in a study of immune cell composition in non-small cell lung cancer (dated by TCRdb to between 2016 and 2019). The library was made by the immunoSEQ multiplex PCR assay. Entries here come from immuneACCESS through TCRdb and include only in-frame sequences with V and J called. Some clones fail to appear in such tables; in the studies checked, an unresolved V gene covers under half of the shortfall, and the cause of the remainder is unknown. Recorded for this sample are about 1,700 clones; 82% of them occurred a single time. The ten largest clones represent roughly 11% of the sample. Source material: lung tumor tissue. The receptors originated from a human donor with non-small cell lung cancer.

This sequence joins TRBV11-2 and TRBJ2-7; 7 nucleotides line up with TRBD1. The length of the CDR3 is 16 residues. CDR1 is SGHAT, CDR2 FQNNGV, per germline. The V and J ends lost 5 bases and 0 bases, in that order; junction bases with no gene match: 10. The CDR3 DNA reads as TGTGCCAGCAGCAATACTGGACAGGTGAGCTCCTACGAGCAGTACTTC. Its translation is CASSNTGQVSSYEQYF.

CDR3 sequence reads: CASSQTGTSGGRNEQFF. CDR3 DNA sequence: TGCGCCAGCAGCCAAACCGGGACTAGCGGGGGTCGGAATGAGCAGTTCTTC. This sequence joins TRBV5-1 and TRBJ2-1; 14 bases line up with TRBD2. The V gene's germline CDR1 is SGHRS and CDR2 YFSETQ. CDR3 length equals 17 residues. Trimming took 4 bases from V and 7 from J; bases not matched to a gene: 10.

DNA of the CDR3: TGTGCCAGCAGTGAACGTTCCGGACAGCACTACGAGCAGTACTTC. Protein product: CASSERSGQHYEQYF. The rearrangement links TRBV27 to TRBJ2-7, with D tentatively TRBD1 (6 bases). Trimming cost V 5 bases and J 3 bases, with 17 bases left between them. The length of the CDR3 is 15 residues. From germline, CDR1 is MNHEY and CDR2 SMNVEV (reference sequence).

The rearrangement uses TRBV7-9 and TRBJ1-1; a possible D gene is TRBD1 (6 bases). The germline V and J ends were trimmed by 1 base and 4 bases, with 13 bases remaining between them. The CDR3 extends over 15 amino acids. Germline loops: CDR1 SEHNR, CDR2 FQNEAQ (reference sequence). Here the CDR3 DNA reads TGTGCCAGCAGCTTAGTGCAGGGGTGGAGCACTGAAGCTTTCTTT. As protein: CASSLVQGWSTEAFF.

This clone was seen just once. The chain uses TRBV6-5 and TRBJ2-3; 8 nucleotides agree with TRBD2. The CDR3 contains 15 residues. V lost 7 bases, J lost 0 bases, and 6 bases stayed unmatched. Germline CDR1 MNHEY, CDR2 SVGAGI. The CDR3 reads CASKDGGGSTDTQYF. The CDR3, as DNA: TGTGCCAGCAAGGACGGGGGGGGTAGCACAGATACGCAGTATTTT.

This chain connects TRBV21-1 to TRBJ2-2; the table names TRBD1, a call not compared with the DNA. TRBV21-1 is shown as a pseudogene. The CDR3 sequence is 14 residues long. The CDR3 loop is CASSPSLRGGELFF. The CDR3 DNA follows: TGTGCCAGCAGCCCCTCCCTTAGGGGAGGGGAGCTGTTTTTT.

The V gene is TRBV9, the J gene TRBJ2-2, with 8 bases aligning to TRBD1. The CDR3 spans 15 residues. V shed 3 bases, J shed 1 base, and the junction held 2 bases outside the gene matches. Germline assignment: CDR1 SGDLS and CDR2 YYNGEE. The CDR3 here is CASSGGTGNTGELFF. The CDR3 DNA is TGTGCCAGCAGCGGAGGGACAGGGAACACCGGGGAGCTGTTTTTT.

The chain carries TRBV18 and TRBJ1-4, with 7 bases lining up with TRBD1. The CDR3 loop spans 14 amino acids. Germline loops: CDR1 KGHSH, CDR2 LQKENI. CDR3 nucleotides: TGTGCTTCTTGCGTTGACAGGGAAGCTGAAAAACTGTTTTTT. This encodes CASCVDREAEKLFF.

The chain carries TRBV5-1 and TRBJ2-2, with 8 bases that match TRBD1. Unmatched junction bases numbered 2, after V lost 3 bases and J lost 1 base. CDR1 SGHRS and CDR2 YFSETQ come from the germline V gene. The CDR3 runs 15 residues. Here the CDR3 reads CASSSGTGNTGELFF. The DNA of the CDR3 is TGCGCCAGCAGCTCCGGGACAGGGAACACCGGGGAGCTGTTTTTT.

The genes are TRBV7-9 and TRBJ2-2, with D possibly matching TRBD1 (6 bases). The CDR3 covers 15 residues. Trimming removed 5 bases at V and 5 bases at J, with 15 bases between. Germline loops: CDR1 SEHNR, CDR2 FQNEAQ (reference sequence). The CDR3 reads CASSEGQFSTGELFF. CDR3 bases: TGTGCCAGCAGCGAAGGACAGTTCTCTACCGGGGAGCTGTTTTTT.

This clone is a singleton in its sample. This sequence joins TRBV29-1 and TRBJ1-2, with 9 bases matching TRBD1. CDR1 and CDR2 (germline): SQVTM, ANQGSEA. CDR3 length: 15 residues. V lost 6 bases and J lost 2; bases outside the gene matches: 10. CDR3 in amino acids: CSVRDRAFSNYGYTF. Here the CDR3 DNA reads TGCAGCGTCCGGGACAGGGCTTTCTCGAACTATGGCTACACCTTC.

Only a few counts were recorded for this clone. The rearrangement links TRBV5-1 to TRBJ1-6; no clear D. V lost 0 bases to trimming and J lost 10 bases, with 8 bases between them. Germline CDR1 and CDR2: SGHRS and YFSETQ. This CDR3 has 13 amino acids. The DNA for the CDR3 is TGCGCCAGCAGCTTGGACGGAGGCTCACCCCTCCACTTT. Residues: CASSLDGGSPLHF.

The chain employs TRBV15 and TRBJ1-5; D unclear. The CDR3 length is 16 residues. V was trimmed by 2 bases and J by 2 bases, leaving 13 bases between them. Germline lookup yields CDR1 LNHNV and CDR2 YYDKDF (reference sequence). CDR3 protein: CATSRHQGGGNQPQHF. The CDR3, as DNA: TGTGCCACCAGCAGACACCAAGGCGGGGGCAATCAGCCCCAGCATTTT.

V is TRBV11-2 and J is TRBJ2-1; D is perhaps TRBD1 (6 bases). Trimming left V 1 base short and J 4 bases short, with 14 bases between. The CDR3 sequence is 16 residues long. Germline V gene sequence: CDR1 SGHAT, CDR2 FQNNGV. The CDR3 loop is CASSLAGPGAYNEQFF. The CDR3 DNA is TGTGCCAGCAGCTTAGCTGGCCCAGGGGCATACAATGAGCAGTTCTTC. Using reference TRBV11-2 and TRBJ2-1 for the parts outside the CDR3, the full variable domain is EAGVAQSPRYKIIEKRQSVAFWCNPISGHATLYWYQQILGQGPKLLIQFQNNGVVDDSQLPKDRFSAERLKGVDSTLKIQPAKLEDSAVYLCASSLAGPGAYNEQFFGPGTRLTVL.

J is TRBJ2-1 and V is TRBV5-4; TRBD2 matches at 8 bases. CDR1 is SGHNT, CDR2 YYREEE, per germline (reference sequence). Trimming cost V 3 bases and J 5 bases; bases outside gene matches: 10. The CDR3 extends over 16 amino acids. CDR3 sequence: CASSWGGTSPNNEQFF. CDR3 nucleotides: TGTGCCAGCAGCTGGGGGGGGACTAGTCCCAACAATGAGCAGTTCTTC.

The chain carries TRBV5-5 and TRBJ1-1, with D possibly being TRBD1 (5 bases). The CDR3 extends over 13 amino acids. With 2 bases removed from V and 8 bases from J, the gap between germline ends came to 13 bases. Germline V CDR1 and CDR2: SGHKS, YYEKEE (reference sequence). The CDR3 spells CASSFGGGLEAFF. CDR3 DNA: TGTGCCAGCAGCTTTGGGGGGGGTCTCGAAGCTTTCTTT.

The chain uses TRBV19 and TRBJ2-7; TRBD1 aligns across 10 bases. The CDR3 sequence is 14 residues long. The V segment lost 4 bases and the J segment 7 bases; nucleotides outside the gene matches: 7. Germline V lookup: CDR1 LNHDA, CDR2 SQIVND (reference sequence). CDR3 sequence reads: CASSRQGAPGEQYF. The CDR3 nucleotides read TGTGCCAGTAGTAGACAGGGGGCTCCAGGGGAGCAGTACTTC.

The gene calls are TRBV5-4 and TRBJ2-7; 7 nucleotides match TRBD1. With V trimmed by 0 bases and J by 3 bases, 9 bases remained unmatched. CDR3 length: 16 residues. Germline V gene sequence: CDR1 SGHNT, CDR2 YYREEE (reference sequence). CDR3 sequence: CASSLGGGRLRYEQYF. The CDR3 DNA is TGTGCCAGCAGCTTGGGAGGGGGCCGGTTACGCTACGAGCAGTACTTC.

This clone has a single count. The gene calls are TRBV19 and TRBJ1-2; 9 bases are shared with TRBD1. This CDR3 region has 16 residues. V was pared by 6 bases and J by 1 base, with 9 bases of the junction left unmatched. Germline CDR1 and CDR2: LNHDA and SQIVND (reference sequence). DNA for the CDR3: TGTGCCAGTAGGACCCACAGGGGGCGCGGTAACTATGGCTACACCTTC. Translated, it gives CASRTHRGRGNYGYTF.

The genes are TRBV7-8 and TRBJ2-7, with D unresolved. The germline gives CDR1 SGHVS, CDR2 FQNEAQ. V was shortened by 5 bases and J by 3 bases, with 11 bases between the two germline ends. CDR3 length: 13 residues. CDR3 sequence reads: CASSTRGGYEQYF. CDR3 in DNA: TGTGCCAGCAGCACACGAGGTGGCTACGAGCAGTACTTC.

The chain joins TRBV5-1 to TRBJ2-7; 8 bases match TRBD2. Germline lookup yields CDR1 SGHRS and CDR2 YFSETQ. The CDR3 totals 14 residues. V lost 9 bases and J lost 0; bases outside the gene matches: 8. CDR3 region: CANIGGGLSYEQYF. Written as DNA, the CDR3 is TGCGCCAACATCGGGGGGGGCCTCTCCTACGAGCAGTACTTC.

This clone came up once. The chain carries TRBV28 and TRBJ1-1; TRBD1 is a possible D gene (5 bases). Germline loops: CDR1 MDHEN, CDR2 SYDVKM. V was pared by 5 bases and J by 3 bases, with 16 bases between. The CDR3 is made up of 15 amino acids. The CDR3: CASSPLRGTDTEAFF. In nucleotides, the CDR3 is TGTGCCAGCAGTCCACTCCGGGGGACGGACACTGAAGCTTTCTTT.

V gene TRBV5-1 combines with J gene TRBJ2-5, with TRBD1 as a possible D gene (9 bases). Germline CDR1 reads SGHRS; CDR2 reads YFSETQ. The CDR3 runs to 15 residues. With 4 bases removed from V and 2 bases from J, the gap between germline ends came to 15 bases. The CDR3 bases are TGCGCCAGCAGCCGGGGGGGGACAGGGCAAGAGACCCAGTACTTC. Translation: CASSRGGTGQETQYF.

This sequence joins TRBV2 and TRBJ2-1; tentative D call: TRBD1 (6 bases). Trimming left V 3 bases short and J 2 bases short, with 11 bases between. The CDR3 length is 15 residues. Germline V gene data show CDR1 as SNHLY and CDR2 as FYNNEI. The CDR3 region is CASSEGQGPYNEQFF. CDR3 nucleotide sequence: TGTGCCAGCAGTGAGGGGCAGGGGCCCTACAATGAGCAGTTCTTC.

This clone occurred a few times. V and J are TRBV2 and TRBJ2-7; D perhaps matches TRBD1 (5 bases). V was trimmed by 2 bases and J by 2 bases, leaving 13 bases between them. CDR1 and CDR2 from the germline V gene are SNHLY and FYNNEI. This CDR3 comprises 15 residues. CDR3 region: CASSERQLGPYEQYF. The CDR3 DNA is TGTGCCAGCAGTGAAAGACAGCTAGGACCCTACGAGCAGTACTTC.

This chain connects TRBV5-8 to TRBJ1-4; D is ambiguous. The CDR3 sequence is 15 residues long. Germline V gene sequence: CDR1 SGHTS, CDR2 YDEGEE. The germline V and J ends were trimmed by 7 bases and 9 bases, with 22 bases remaining between them. The CDR3: CASPDLAPLSKKLFF. The CDR3 coding sequence is TGTGCCAGCCCTGACTTGGCGCCCTTATCCAAAAAACTGTTTTTT.

The CDR3 DNA sequence: TGCAGCGTTGAACTCGGACTAGAAGAGACCCAGTACTTC. Its translation: CSVELGLEETQYF. The rearrangement uses TRBV29-1 and TRBJ2-5; 7 bases fit TRBD2. The CDR3 has 13 amino acids. The ends lost 2 bases at V and 3 bases at J; junction bases unmatched: 3. Germline CDR1 SQVTM, CDR2 ANQGSEA.

The chain joins TRBV30 to TRBJ2-2; D is possibly TRBD1 (6 bases). The CDR3 has 14 amino acids. Germline loops: CDR1 GTSNPN, CDR2 SVGIG (reference sequence). Trimming removed 1 base from V and 6 bases from J, with 12 bases in between. CDR3 loop: CAWSAPTGSGELFF. CDR3 in DNA: TGTGCCTGGAGTGCCCCGACAGGATCCGGGGAGCTGTTTTTT.